This T cell receptor (beta chain) was captured by sequencing in a study of T cell responses to AZD1222 COVID-19 vaccine. Study-level findings and limits: Distributed over spike, vaccine-associated CD4 TCRs predominated at 160-218 and 743-854. Epitopes outside B.1.351 and B.1.1.7 mutated regions reportedly drew nearly half of spike TCRs. Most donors were white British and more were female, and clonal diversity was possibly underestimated.

Sequencing was performed with immunoSEQ multiplex PCR; in TCRdb, only in-frame clones are kept and a portion is missing. The data contain 53,000 or so clones, more than 80% of them singletons. The V end lost 5 bases, the J end lost 0 bases, and 7 bases lay between the germline ends. This CDR3 comprises 13 residues. Germline lookup yields CDR1 LNHDA and CDR2 SQIVND (reference sequence). On this clone itself: Its antigen is currently unknown.

The sequence was obtained from an adult in good health. The source material was peripheral blood, sampled on day 0 of MenACWY control vaccination. The V and J genes are TRBV19 and TRBJ1-2; D is unclear. The CDR3 loop is CASSVRPNYGYTF. In nucleotides, the CDR3 is TGTGCCAGTAGTGTCAGGCCTAACTATGGCTACACCTTC.